This T cell receptor beta chain is from a study of CD8+CD57+ T cells in acquired aplastic anemia. Across the study: An average of roughly 3.2 ug of DNA was obtained from sorted CD4+ and CD8+ cells. CD4+ cell libraries from healthy donors averaged approximately 9.9 million reads. Study-wide points: Overlapping CD8+ CDR3 repertoires of patients and controls contained about 27 shared sequences.

CDR3 and TCR beta VDJ profiling relied on a genomic DNA template. TCRdb used MiXCR to reprocess the reads, holding one entry per CDR3 protein. The sample carries around 200,000 distinct CDR3 sequences, about 59% recorded once. CDR3 size: 16 residues. V shed 4 bases and J 4 bases; nucleotides not matched to a gene: 8. Germline assignment: CDR1 KGHDR and CDR2 SFDVKD. There are a few counts of this clonotype. Its antigen remains unidentified. The sample was sorted CD4+, CD8+, or CD8+CD57+ T cells (not recorded which) from PBMCs. The sequence derives from a human donor in good health. The chain employs TRBV24-1 and TRBJ1-2; 10 bases line up with TRBD1. The CDR3 loop is CATSEPGTGEGYGYTF. The CDR3 DNA is TGTGCCACCAGTGAGCCCGGGACAGGGGAGGGCTATGGCTACACCTTC.